The next 22 T cell receptor beta chains were all read from a single sample in a study of identical twins. Using its own MiXCR run on the 5' RACE reads, TCRdb lists one record per CDR3 protein. Altogether about 470,000 distinct CDR3 sequences are present, 24% being singletons, with the ten largest covering around 3%. A further study also used this sample, focusing on T cells expressing NK-cell markers.

The sequencing input was CD4+ T cells sorted from blood. These receptors all stem from a woman aged 18 to 35 in good health.

This clonotype has more than one count but fewer than ten. The V and J genes are TRBV20-1 and TRBJ2-7; D is unresolved. Between the trimmed V and J ends, which lost 3 bases and 3 bases, there was a span of 9 bases. CDR3 length equals 12 residues. Germline assignment: CDR1 DFQATT and CDR2 SNEGSKA (reference sequence). Here the CDR3 reads CSASSSRYEQYF. The DNA for the CDR3 is TGCAGTGCTAGTTCATCTCGCTACGAGCAGTACTTC.

Only a few counts were recorded for this clonotype. The gene calls are TRBV5-1 and TRBJ2-1, with unresolved D. This CDR3 has 12 residues. CDR1 and CDR2 from the germline V gene are SGHRS and YFSETQ. V was trimmed by 4 bases and J by 7 bases, leaving 9 bases between them. The CDR3 protein is CASSPHGNEQFF. The CDR3 DNA is TGCGCCAGCAGCCCACACGGGAATGAGCAGTTCTTC.

The table lists this clonotype with a few counts. This chain uses TRBV7-9 with TRBJ2-1; D not certain. CDR1 and CDR2 (germline): SEHNR, FQNEAQ (reference sequence). V was trimmed by 5 bases and J by 9 bases, leaving 8 bases between them. This CDR3 has 11 residues. DNA of the CDR3: TGTGCCAGCAGCGACGCACTTGAGCAGTTCTTC. The encoded protein is CASSDALEQFF.

This clonotype appeared a few times. The V gene is TRBV20-1, the J gene TRBJ1-1; 9 nucleotides line up with TRBD1. This CDR3 contains 13 residues. V shed 3 bases and J 3 bases; nucleotides not matched to a gene: 2. Germline CDR1 and CDR2: DFQATT and SNEGSKA (reference sequence). The CDR3 loop reads CSASGDRDTEAFF. The CDR3, as DNA: TGCAGTGCTAGTGGGGACAGGGACACTGAAGCTTTCTTT.

The chain carries TRBV11-2 and TRBJ1-1; the D gene is possibly TRBD1 (6 bases). Germline assignment: CDR1 SGHAT and CDR2 FQNNGV. Trimming left V 3 bases short and J 4 bases short, with 12 bases between. CDR3 size: 14 residues. This CDR3 is CASSFQGGGTEAFF. The CDR3 bases are TGTGCCAGCAGCTTTCAGGGAGGGGGCACTGAAGCTTTCTTT. Using reference TRBV11-2 and TRBJ1-1 for the parts outside the CDR3, the full variable domain is EAGVAQSPRYKIIEKRQSVAFWCNPISGHATLYWYQQILGQGPKLLIQFQNNGVVDDSQLPKDRFSAERLKGVDSTLKIQPAKLEDSAVYLCASSFQGGGTEAFFGQGTRLTVV.

This clonotype was counted only a few times. This sequence joins TRBV2 and TRBJ1-1; the match to TRBD1 covers 7 bases. CDR1 is SNHLY, CDR2 FYNNEI, per germline. This CDR3 comprises 14 residues. Losses at the gene ends were 6 bases for V and 1 base for J; bases not matched to a gene: 5. CDR3 loop: CASSGQASNTEAFF. The CDR3 DNA reads TGTGCCAGCAGCGGACAGGCGTCGAACACTGAAGCTTTCTTT.

V usage is TRBV20-1 and J usage is TRBJ2-1; tentative D call: TRBD2 (6 bases). V was pared by 4 bases and J by 4 bases, with 11 bases between. The CDR3 covers 13 residues. Germline V gene data show CDR1 as DFQATT and CDR2 as SNEGSKA (reference sequence). Here the CDR3 DNA reads TGCAGTGCTATCCGCGGGGCGTACAATGAGCAGTTCTTC. Translation: CSAIRGAYNEQFF.

This chain joins TRBV30 and TRBJ2-1, with 13 bases lining up with TRBD2. CDR1 is GTSNPN and CDR2 is SVGIG in the germline V gene (reference sequence). The CDR3 totals 16 residues. V dropped 0 bases and J dropped 5; count of bases not matched to a gene: 4. The CDR3 DNA reads as TGTGCCTGGAGTGTACGGACTAGCGGGAGCGACAATGAGCAGTTCTTC. This gives the protein CAWSVRTSGSDNEQFF.

This chain links TRBV15 with TRBJ2-7; D is undetermined. This CDR3 is 14 amino acids long. CDR1 and CDR2 from the germline V gene are LNHNV and YYDKDF (reference sequence). Trimming removed 1 base at V and 1 base at J, with 8 bases between. This chain's CDR3 is CATSRADASYEQYF. The CDR3 region has the DNA TGTGCCACCAGCAGAGCGGACGCTTCCTACGAGCAGTACTTC.

This chain joins TRBV6-2 or TRBV6-3 and TRBJ1-1; a weak D match, TRBD1 (6 bases). CDR1 MNHEY and CDR2 SVGEGT come from the germline V gene. CDR3 size: 12 residues. The germline V and J ends were trimmed by 7 bases and 5 bases, with 11 bases remaining between them. The CDR3 bases are TGTGCCAGCAACGGGGGCTGGACTGAAGCTTTCTTT. Its translation: CASNGGWTEAFF.

The sample holds a few counts of this clonotype. The chain recombines TRBV29-1 with TRBJ2-5; D is perhaps TRBD2 (7 bases). V lost 0 bases to trimming and J lost 1 base, with 15 bases between them. The germline V gene has CDR1 SQVTM and CDR2 ANQGSEA. CDR3 size: 16 residues. The CDR3 reads CSVEDRGGPSQETQYF. The CDR3 nucleotides read TGCAGCGTTGAAGATCGCGGGGGCCCGTCCCAAGAGACCCAGTACTTC.

The gene calls are TRBV4-3 and TRBJ2-1, with D perhaps TRBD1 or TRBD2 (5 bases each). Germline V CDR1 and CDR2: LGHNA, YSLEER. The CDR3 has 16 amino acids. Trimming removed 0 bases at V and 9 bases at J, with 18 bases between. The DNA for the CDR3 is TGCGCCAGCAGCCAAGATCCCGGGACCACTCTCCGTGAGCAGTTCTTC. Protein: CASSQDPGTTLREQFF.

The CDR3 sequence: CSVQGAGTDTQYF. The CDR3 DNA follows: TGCAGCGTCCAGGGGGCGGGCACAGATACGCAGTATTTT. The V gene is TRBV29-1, the J gene TRBJ2-3; the match to TRBD1 covers 8 bases. The CDR3 runs 13 residues. Trimming took 6 bases from V and 1 from J; bases not matched to a gene: 3. CDR1 SQVTM and CDR2 ANQGSEA come from the germline V gene.

This clonotype was seen more than once but under ten times. The chain carries TRBV20-1 and TRBJ2-2; 9 bases map to TRBD1. After removal of 5 bases from V and 4 bases from J, the junction contained 5 bases not matched to a gene. Looked up from germline, CDR1 is DFQATT and CDR2 is SNEGSKA (reference sequence). The CDR3 spans 14 residues. The CDR3 bases are TGCAGTGCTTCGAAGGGACAGGGCACCGGGGAGCTGTTTTTT. Its protein is CSASKGQGTGELFF.

This clonotype was detected a few times. This chain connects TRBV10-3 to TRBJ1-2; D might be TRBD1 (5 bases). Trimming shortened V by 10 bases and J by 3 bases, and 15 bases separated the two germline ends. CDR3 size: 13 residues. In germline, CDR1 is ENHRY, CDR2 SYGVKD. CDR3 protein: CATYPGGDYGYTF. The CDR3 region has the DNA TGTGCCACCTACCCCGGGGGAGACTATGGCTACACCTTC.

The chain employs TRBV5-6 and TRBJ2-1, with 9 bases lining up with TRBD2. With 4 bases clipped from V and 2 bases from J, the junction kept 7 bases outside the gene matches. CDR3 size: 16 residues. In germline, CDR1 is SGHDT, CDR2 YYEEEE. The CDR3 spells CASSPRGGATYNEQFF. CDR3 sequence (DNA): TGTGCCAGCAGCCCACGCGGGGGGGCCACCTACAATGAGCAGTTCTTC.

J is TRBJ2-1 and V is TRBV7-9; TRBD2 matches 8 bases. Trimming removed 4 bases from V and 7 bases from J; junction bases left unmatched: 6. The CDR3 extends over 14 amino acids. Germline V gives CDR1 SEHNR, CDR2 FQNEAQ (reference sequence). The CDR3 bases are TGTGCCAGCAGCTCTCGTCGCGGGGGGAATGAGCAGTTCTTC. Its translation is CASSSRRGGNEQFF.

The chain joins TRBV6-1 to TRBJ2-1; 12 bases align to TRBD2. From germline, CDR1 is MNHNS and CDR2 SASEGT. The CDR3 has 14 amino acids. V gave up 5 bases and J gave up 9 bases; unmatched junction bases: 5. DNA of the CDR3: TGTGCCAGCAGTCCTAGCGGGGGGGCCCTTGAGCAGTTCTTC. Encoded protein: CASSPSGGALEQFF.

This clonotype has only one observation. This sequence joins TRBV6-1 and TRBJ2-1; 11 bases line up with TRBD2. V shed 3 bases and J 4 bases; nucleotides not matched to a gene: 2. CDR3 length: 15 amino acids. CDR1 is MNHNS, CDR2 SASEGT, per germline. The CDR3 DNA reads as TGTGCCAGCAGTGATGTAGCGGGAGGGTACAATGAGCAGTTCTTC. Translating it yields CASSDVAGGYNEQFF.

The CDR3 sequence: CASSQRYGETQYF. As DNA, the CDR3 is TGTGCCAGCAGCCAACGGTACGGAGAGACCCAGTACTTC. The rearrangement joins TRBV3-1 to TRBJ2-5; no firm D call. From germline, CDR1 is LGHDT and CDR2 YNNKEL (reference sequence). The CDR3 sequence is 13 residues long. With 2 bases removed from V and 4 bases from J, the gap between germline ends came to 8 bases.

This clonotype was recorded a few times. The chain links TRBV12-3 or TRBV12-4 to TRBJ1-1; TRBD1 agrees at 9 bases. The CDR3 is made up of 13 amino acids. J was trimmed by 11 bases and V by 3 bases; bases with no gene match: 7. As DNA, the CDR3 is TGTGCCAGCAGTTTCAGACAGGGGGTTGATGCTTTCTTT. It yields the protein CASSFRQGVDAFF.

The chain recombines TRBV20-1 with TRBJ2-5; TRBD2 might be the D (5 bases). The CDR3 has 12 residues. Germline assignment: CDR1 DFQATT and CDR2 SNEGSKA (reference sequence). The ends were cut back, 1 base at V and 7 bases at J, with 10 bases in the middle. The CDR3 nucleotides read TGCAGTGCTAGAGGAGGGCCTGGGACCCAGTACTTC. As protein: CSARGGPGTQYF.